The 20 T cell receptor beta chains below come from one sample, sequenced in a study of OX40 agonist ivuxolimab in advanced cancers. The method was immunoSEQ multiplex PCR; TCRdb's version includes in-frame clones alone and lacks a portion of them. The profile shows some 11,000 clones, approximately 80% of them singletons. The specimen was CD4+ or CD8+ T cells sorted from blood, collected in a trial of the OX40 agonist ivuxolimab. The receptors shown here come from an adult with an advanced solid tumor such as melanoma, head and neck, liver or kidney cancer.

The rearrangement links TRBV6-4 to TRBJ2-3, with TRBD2 matching 10 bases. CDR1 is MRHNA and CDR2 is SNTAGT in the germline V gene. J was trimmed by 2 bases and V by 4 bases; bases with no gene match: 6. The length of the CDR3 is 16 residues. As DNA, the CDR3 is TGTGCCAGCAGTGCGGTAGCGGGAGGTCCCACAGATACGCAGTATTTT. This encodes CASSAVAGGPTDTQYF.

This chain joins TRBV6-6 and TRBJ1-4, with TRBD1 identical over 7 bases. The germline V gene has CDR1 MNHNY and CDR2 SVGAGI (reference sequence). The CDR3 sequence is 15 residues long. J was trimmed by 4 bases and V by 8 bases; bases with no gene match: 10. The chain's CDR3 is CASRSLGTVNEKLFF. In DNA form, the CDR3 reads TGTGCCAGCCGATCACTAGGGACAGTTAATGAAAAACTGTTTTTT.

The rearrangement joins TRBV5-5 to TRBJ2-5, with 9 bases matching TRBD1. With V trimmed by 0 bases and J by 5 bases, 11 bases remained unmatched. Germline CDR1 and CDR2: SGHKS and YYEKEE (reference sequence). The CDR3 runs 17 residues. CDR3 bases: TGTGCCAGCAGCTTGGCGATTACCGGGACAGGGAGGGAGACCCAGTACTTC. This codes for CASSLAITGTGRETQYF.

This sequence joins TRBV5-4 and TRBJ2-7; D ambiguous. The CDR3 extends over 14 amino acids. V shed 1 base and J shed 0 bases, with 8 bases lying between them. Per germline, CDR1 SGHNT and CDR2 YYREEE (reference sequence). The chain's CDR3 is CASSLLSGSYEQYF. The DNA for the CDR3 is TGTGCCAGCAGCTTGTTGTCAGGCTCCTACGAGCAGTACTTC. The full variable domain, rest sourced from reference TRBV5-4 and TRBJ2-7, is ETGVTQSPTHLIKTRGQQVTLRCSSQSGHNTVSWYQQALGQGPQFIFQYYREEENGRGNFPPRFSGLQFPNYSSELNVNALELDDSALYLCASSLLSGSYEQYFGPGTRLTVT.

The rearrangement uses TRBV29-1 and TRBJ2-5, with D uncertain. Germline CDR1 is SQVTM and CDR2 is ANQGSEA. V shed 5 bases and J shed 5 bases, with 6 bases lying between them. This CDR3 region has 10 residues. The CDR3 protein is CSVLVETQYF. The DNA of the CDR3 is TGCAGCGTTTTGGTGGAGACCCAGTACTTC.

The chain couples TRBV18 to TRBJ1-3; D perhaps matches TRBD1 (6 bases). This CDR3 spans 14 amino acids. The ends were cut back, 3 bases at V and 8 bases at J, with 14 bases in the middle. Germline CDR1 and CDR2: KGHSH and LQKENI. Here the CDR3 DNA reads TGTGCCAGCTCACCGACGAACAGGGAGGACACCATATATTTT. Translation: CASSPTNREDTIYF.

The CDR3 nucleotides read TGTGCCAGCAGCGTAGATAGCGGGAGCTATGAGCAGTTCTTC. Protein: CASSVDSGSYEQFF. The chain links TRBV9 to TRBJ2-1, with 9 bases that match TRBD2. The CDR3 contains 14 residues. Germline trimming cut 0 bases from V and 8 bases from J; bases unmatched to any gene: 3. Germline CDR1 is SGDLS and CDR2 is YYNGEE.

V usage is TRBV11-2 and J usage is TRBJ1-6; possibly TRBD1 for D (5 bases). With 0 bases removed from V and 1 base from J, the gap between germline ends came to 10 bases. The CDR3 totals 17 residues. CDR1 SGHAT and CDR2 FQNNGV come from the germline V gene. For the CDR3, the DNA is TGTGCCAGCAGCTTAGAAGTCAGGGCTTCCTATAATTCACCCCTCCACTTT. Translating it yields CASSLEVRASYNSPLHF. Full variable domain (rest looked up from reference TRBV11-2 and TRBJ1-6): EAGVAQSPRYKIIEKRQSVAFWCNPISGHATLYWYQQILGQGPKLLIQFQNNGVVDDSQLPKDRFSAERLKGVDSTLKIQPAKLEDSAVYLCASSLEVRASYNSPLHFGNGTRLTVT.

This chain joins TRBV21-1 and TRBJ2-6. TRBV21-1 has pseudogene status. The CDR3 spans 11 residues. The CDR3 nucleotides are TGTGAGGGTCCTGGGGCCAACGTCCTGACTTTC. Protein sequence: CEGPGANVLTF.

The chain carries TRBV6-1 and TRBJ2-2; 7 nucleotides line up with TRBD1. The CDR3 length is 16 residues. Germline CDR1 is MNHNS and CDR2 is SASEGT. J was trimmed by 3 bases and V by 4 bases; bases with no gene match: 8. The CDR3: CASSVLGGDDTGELFF. The DNA for the CDR3 is TGTGCCAGCAGTGTACTAGGGGGCGACGACACCGGGGAGCTGTTTTTT.

This clone is medium-sized. V usage is TRBV5-4 and J usage is TRBJ2-3; TRBD2 matches 8 bases. This CDR3 has 16 amino acids. Germline V gives CDR1 SGHNT, CDR2 YYREEE (reference sequence). J lost 3 bases, V lost 4 bases, and 10 bases had no gene match. The CDR3 bases are TGTGCCAGCAGCCCGCTGGCGGGGGGTGCAACAGATACGCAGTATTTT. Translation gives CASSPLAGGATDTQYF.

The rearrangement links TRBV4-1 to TRBJ2-1; 8 positions agree with TRBD2. This CDR3 is 15 amino acids long. The J segment lost 6 bases and the V segment lost 9 bases, leaving 13 bases of the junction unmatched. Germline loops: CDR1 MGHRA, CDR2 YSYEKL. CDR3 protein: CASRIREGLGNEQFF. DNA of the CDR3: TGCGCCAGTAGAATACGGGAGGGCCTTGGCAATGAGCAGTTCTTC.

The chain carries TRBV5-1 and TRBJ1-2; no firm D call. V was pared by 6 bases and J by 2 bases, with 14 bases between. CDR3 length equals 14 residues. Germline V gene data show CDR1 as SGHRS and CDR2 as YFSETQ. The CDR3: CASTPRGGNYGYTF. The DNA for the CDR3 is TGCGCCAGCACCCCCCGGGGAGGGAACTATGGCTACACCTTC.

Written as DNA, the CDR3 is TGTGCCAGCAGCGTAGGAGGGACAGGGTTACAGCCCCAGCATTTT. Protein product: CASSVGGTGLQPQHF. V and J are TRBV9 and TRBJ1-5; 9 nucleotides agree with TRBD1. The CDR3 consists of 15 residues. Trimming took 0 bases from V and 7 from J; bases not matched to a gene: 5. CDR1 and CDR2 from the germline V gene are SGDLS and YYNGEE.

The gene calls are TRBV5-1 and TRBJ2-1; D gene ambiguous. Germline CDR1 SGHRS, CDR2 YFSETQ. This CDR3 has 16 amino acids. Trimming shortened V by 0 bases and J by 0 bases, and 10 bases separated the two germline ends. The CDR3 loop reads CASSLEARSSYNEQFF. The DNA for the CDR3 is TGCGCCAGCAGCTTGGAAGCGAGATCCTCCTACAATGAGCAGTTCTTC.

This chain connects TRBV29-1 to TRBJ2-1; 8 nucleotides match TRBD2. Germline lookup yields CDR1 SQVTM and CDR2 ANQGSEA. The V gene end was trimmed by 4 bases and the J gene end by 0 bases; junction bases not matched to a gene: 2. The CDR3 totals 14 residues. The CDR3 loop is CSVGGGLSYNEQFF. CDR3 DNA sequence: TGCAGCGTTGGCGGGGGGCTCTCCTACAATGAGCAGTTCTTC.

The chain links TRBV7-3 to TRBJ2-1; TRBD1 is a possible D gene (5 bases). Germline CDR1 is SGHTA and CDR2 is FQGTGA. The ends were cut back, 5 bases at V and 7 bases at J, with 18 bases in the middle. This CDR3 comprises 15 residues. The CDR3 nucleotides are TGTGCCAGCAGCCCACTATTAGGGGCCGGTAATGAGCAGTTCTTC. Its translation is CASSPLLGAGNEQFF. Combining the CDR3 with reference TRBV7-3 and TRBJ2-1 gives the whole variable domain GAGVSQTPSNKVTEKGKYVELRCDPISGHTALYWYRQSLGQGPEFLIYFQGTGAADDSGLPNDRFFAVRPEGSVSTLKIQRTERGDSAVYLCASSPLLGAGNEQFFGPGTRLTVL.

Relative to its sample, this clone is medium-sized (0.01 to 0.1%). The chain carries TRBV6-5 and TRBJ1-2; a possible D gene is TRBD1 (6 bases). From germline, CDR1 is MNHEY and CDR2 SVGAGI. The CDR3 loop spans 13 amino acids. V lost 2 bases and J 5 bases, leaving 9 bases between the germline ends. The CDR3 region is CASSYNRVYGYTF. Written as DNA, the CDR3 is TGTGCCAGCAGTTACAACAGGGTGTATGGCTACACCTTC.

CDR3: CASSFRQGVADTQYF. The CDR3 coding sequence is TGCGCCAGCAGCTTTAGACAGGGGGTTGCAGATACGCAGTATTTT. The J gene is TRBJ2-3, the V gene TRBV5-1, with 9 bases identical to TRBD1. Unmatched junction bases numbered 5, after V lost 2 bases and J lost 4 bases. The CDR3 is 15 residues long. Germline V gene lookup returns CDR1 SGHRS and CDR2 YFSETQ.

The V and J genes are TRBV27 and TRBJ2-3; 13 bases agree with TRBD2. The length of the CDR3 is 16 residues. The V gene end was trimmed by 5 bases and the J gene end by 4 bases; junction bases not matched to a gene: 6. Germline assignment: CDR1 MNHEY and CDR2 SMNVEV (reference sequence). The CDR3 sequence: CASSQEGLAGPDTQYF. The CDR3 DNA reads as TGTGCCAGCAGTCAAGAGGGACTAGCGGGACCAGATACGCAGTATTTT.